The text below deals with one TCR beta chain. The CDR3 runs to 14 residues. Germline values: CDR1 SGHNT, CDR2 YENEEA. The V end lost 0 bases, the J end lost 5 bases, and 8 bases lay between the germline ends. Treatment specified: 19 received Ad26.COV2.S at low or high dose, single or two shots; roughly 5 received placebo; per-sample allocation not given. Following the first vaccine or placebo injection, samples were taken on day 63. These data come from a study of Ad26.COV2.S vaccination and SARS-CoV-2 variants. TCRdb's copy holds only in-frame clones and misses some; the assay was immunoSEQ multiplex PCR. The sample has about 400,000 clones, roughly 90% seen once.

The sample in question was peripheral blood, obtained in a trial of Ad26.COV2.S vaccine versus placebo. The source of this sequence is a person aged 18 to 59 who received the Ad26.COV2.S COVID-19 vaccine or a placebo. The chain uses TRBV11-3 and TRBJ2-1; D is uncertain. DNA for the CDR3: TGTGCCAGCAGCTTAGATTCGGACCACAATGAGCAGTTCTTC. This sequence encodes CASSLDSDHNEQFF.